Each of the 16 T cell receptor beta chains below was sequenced from the same sample in a study of blood T cell repertoires in COVID-19. Method: immunoSEQ multiplex PCR; TCRdb's copy keeps in-frame clones and lacks some. The sample consists of around 380,000 clones, roughly 80% of them appearing once. The specimen was peripheral blood. The origin of the receptors is a human donor with acute or convalescent COVID-19. The donor label of this sample is uncertain.

This sequence joins TRBV5-6 and TRBJ2-1, with 9 bases lining up with TRBD1. J lost 3 bases, V lost 4 bases, and 8 bases had no gene match. CDR1 is SGHDT, CDR2 YYEEEE, per germline. CDR3 size: 16 residues. The CDR3 sequence: CASSQTGTGSYNEQFF. The DNA for the CDR3 is TGTGCCAGCAGCCAAACTGGGACAGGGAGCTACAATGAGCAGTTCTTC.

The chain couples TRBV27 to TRBJ2-7, with a possible D match to TRBD2 (5 bases). Per germline, CDR1 MNHEY and CDR2 SMNVEV (reference sequence). CDR3 length: 13 amino acids. Trimming left V 0 bases short and J 7 bases short, with 10 bases between. The CDR3 DNA is TGTGCCAGCAGTTTATCCGGCGGGCGGGAGCAGTACTTC. Its translation is CASSLSGGREQYF.

V and J are TRBV18 and TRBJ2-5; D is perhaps TRBD1 (5 bases). The germline gives CDR1 KGHSH, CDR2 LQKENI. V shed 6 bases and J shed 7 bases, with 9 bases lying between them. There are 11 residues in the CDR3. CDR3 sequence: CASSDTVTQYF. Written as DNA, the CDR3 is TGTGCCAGCTCGGACACAGTGACCCAGTACTTC.

The chain uses TRBV7-8 and TRBJ2-5, with 7 bases lining up with TRBD2. This CDR3 region has 15 residues. Germline V lookup: CDR1 SGHVS, CDR2 FQNEAQ. The trim removed 5 bases at V and 7 bases at J, leaving 13 bases unmatched. The CDR3 here is CASSPLGRARGTQYF. CDR3 sequence (DNA): TGTGCCAGCAGCCCTTTGGGGAGGGCTCGCGGGACCCAGTACTTC.

The CDR3 region is CASSLGPSSNQPQHF. CDR3 DNA: TGTGCCAGCAGCTTAGGGCCCAGTAGCAATCAGCCCCAGCATTTT. This chain links TRBV7-2 with TRBJ1-5; the D is unclear. The CDR3 runs to 15 residues. CDR1 and CDR2 (germline): SGHTA, FQGNSA. Trimming took off 1 base at V and 0 bases at J, with 7 bases between the two ends.

The table lists this clone with a few counts. The chain links TRBV14 to TRBJ2-6; a possible D gene is TRBD2 (5 bases). The CDR3 covers 18 residues. From germline, CDR1 is SGHDN and CDR2 FVKESK. Trimming shortened V by 0 bases and J by 0 bases, and 12 bases separated the two germline ends. The CDR3 coding sequence is TGTGCCAGCAGCCAAGATGGTCTGGGAGCCTCTGGGGCCAACGTCCTGACTTTC. It translates to CASSQDGLGASGANVLTF.

V gene TRBV18 combines with J gene TRBJ2-2; 7 bases line up with TRBD1. Trimming took 3 bases from V and 7 from J; bases not matched to a gene: 11. Germline V gives CDR1 KGHSH, CDR2 LQKENI. CDR3 length equals 16 residues. The CDR3 DNA follows: TGTGCCAGCTCACCGCCGCTGACAGGGTCGCACGGGGAGCTGTTTTTT. As protein: CASSPPLTGSHGELFF.

This rearrangement joins TRBV30 to TRBJ1-3; D call uncertain. Trimming stripped 2 bases from V and 0 bases from J, with 8 bases between. This CDR3 is built from 14 residues. CDR1 GTSNPN and CDR2 SVGIG come from the germline V gene (reference sequence). CDR3 amino acids: CAWSPDTSGNTIYF. In DNA, the CDR3 is TGTGCCTGGAGTCCCGACACCTCTGGAAACACCATATATTTT. The whole variable domain, filled in from reference TRBV30 and TRBJ1-3, reads SQTIHQWPATLVQPVGSPLSLECTVEGTSNPNLYWYRQAAGRGLQLLFYSVGIGQISSEVPQNLSASRPQDRQFILSSKKLLLSDSGFYLCAWSPDTSGNTIYFGEGSWLTVV.

In this sample, this clone turned up many times. The CDR3 nucleotides read TGTGCCAGCAGTTTAATCGCGACAGGGTCCTACGAGCAGTACTTC. This translates into CASSLIATGSYEQYF. This rearrangement joins TRBV28 to TRBJ2-7; 7 bases line up with TRBD1. The CDR3 runs to 15 residues. CDR1 and CDR2 from the germline V gene are MDHEN and SYDVKM. With 2 bases clipped from V and 1 base from J, the junction kept 5 bases outside the gene matches.

The chain uses TRBV29-1 and TRBJ1-4; a possible D gene is TRBD1 (6 bases). CDR3 size: 14 residues. V was pared by 4 bases and J by 7 bases, with 16 bases between. CDR1 is SQVTM, CDR2 ANQGSEA, per germline. CDR3 DNA: TGCAGCGTTGGGGTGGGGGCAGGAGGTGAAAAACTGTTTTTT. This gives the protein CSVGVGAGGEKLFF.

V usage is TRBV6-5 and J usage is TRBJ1-4; D unclear. V gave up 2 bases and J gave up 10 bases, with 8 bases separating them. The CDR3 has 12 residues. In germline, CDR1 is MNHEY, CDR2 SVGAGI. In nucleotides, the CDR3 is TGTGCCAGCAGTTACGGAGGAGGAAAACTGTTTTTT. Translating gives CASSYGGGKLFF.

The chain links TRBV3-1 (or the pseudogene TRBV3-2) to TRBJ1-6; a possible D gene is TRBD1 (6 bases). The germline V gene has CDR1 LGHDT and CDR2 YNNKEL (reference sequence). The CDR3 length is 16 residues. Trimming removed 3 bases at V and 6 bases at J, with 15 bases between. CDR3 coding DNA: TGTGCCAGCAGCCACGGCAGGGGCTTTTTTAATTCACCCCTCCACTTT. Translating it yields CASSHGRGFFNSPLHF.

The chain uses TRBV6-5 and TRBJ2-7; TRBD1 matches at 8 bases. In germline, CDR1 is MNHEY, CDR2 SVGAGI. V lost 6 bases, J lost 1 base, and 5 bases stayed unmatched. CDR3 size: 14 residues. The CDR3 reads CASRTGQVSYEQYF. CDR3 coding DNA: TGTGCCAGCAGGACGGGACAGGTTTCCTACGAGCAGTACTTC.

The chain joins TRBV5-1 to TRBJ1-2, with 7 bases lining up with TRBD1. J gave up 6 bases and V 4 bases, and 9 bases lay outside the gene matches. Germline CDR1 SGHRS, CDR2 YFSETQ. The CDR3 extends over 14 amino acids. CDR3 sequence reads: CASSPLRDSHGYTF. CDR3 DNA: TGCGCCAGCAGCCCGCTGAGGGACAGCCATGGCTACACCTTC.

This clone was seen more than once but under ten times. The V and J genes are TRBV2 and TRBJ1-3, with 7 nucleotides matching TRBD1. V trimming: 6 bases; J trimming: 0 bases; junction bases outside the gene matches: 5. In germline, CDR1 is SNHLY, CDR2 FYNNEI. The CDR3 length is 15 residues. CDR3 residues: CASRGQPHSGNTIYF. The CDR3 DNA is TGTGCCAGCAGGGGACAGCCGCACTCTGGAAACACCATATATTTT.

This sequence joins TRBV11-2 and TRBJ2-5; 10 bases agree with TRBD2. The CDR3 consists of 16 residues. Germline V lookup: CDR1 SGHAT, CDR2 FQNNGV. V lost 1 base and J lost 2; bases outside the gene matches: 4. Here the CDR3 reads CASSLGPSGRQETQYF. CDR3 DNA sequence: TGTGCCAGCAGCTTAGGTCCTAGCGGGAGACAAGAGACCCAGTACTTC. Full variable domain (missing parts from reference TRBV11-2 and TRBJ2-5): EAGVAQSPRYKIIEKRQSVAFWCNPISGHATLYWYQQILGQGPKLLIQFQNNGVVDDSQLPKDRFSAERLKGVDSTLKIQPAKLEDSAVYLCASSLGPSGRQETQYFGPGTRLLVL.